This T cell receptor beta chain came from a study of cytomegalovirus exposure and HLA in healthy donors. Study-level results: Highest at DRB1 and lowest at HLA-C, TCR association rates differed among HLA loci in a later analysis. In a later analysis, parvovirus B19, influenza, CMV and Epstein-Barr virus appeared linked to several top co-occurrence clusters.

Primers for the PCR totalled 60 Vbeta and 13 Jbeta. The repertoire was sequenced with immunoSEQ multiplex PCR; TCRdb's copy has only in-frame clones and lacks some. The sample yields about 160,000 clones, approximately 79% seen once. Trimming cost V 3 bases and J 2 bases; bases outside gene matches: 2. This CDR3 has 14 amino acids. The germline CDR1 and CDR2 sequences are LNHDA and SQIVND (reference sequence). Comment on this clone: The antigen is unknown. This CDR3 is also generated by other DNA sequences in the sample.

All the people who gave samples were healthy bone marrow donors. The TCR originated in a man between 35 and 55 years old in good health and CMV-seropositive. Material for sequencing was PBMCs. This chain links TRBV19 with TRBJ2-7; the match to TRBD1 covers 9 bases. This chain's CDR3 is CASSITGGTYEQYF. The CDR3 region has the DNA TGTGCCAGTAGTATCACAGGGGGCACCTACGAGCAGTACTTC.